The sequence of this TCR beta chain was determined in a study of blood T cell repertoires in COVID-19. Study-level background: Some COVID-19 samples were acute and others convalescent; all came from the United States, Italy and Spain. T cells, B-cell-depleted T cells, or PBMCs provided the cDNA or gDNA that served as material.

Trimming stripped 5 bases from V and 0 bases from J, with 7 bases between. This CDR3 is 13 amino acids long. Original handling: Amplifying reference gene primers gave estimates of nucleated cell counts. TCRdb's copy holds only in-frame clones and misses some; the assay was immunoSEQ multiplex PCR. V and J calls plus clone size are reproduced from that table; the DNA served to infer D and trimming. The sample shows around 130,000 clones, roughly 80% of them seen only once. This rearrangement joins TRBV12-3 or TRBV12-4 to TRBJ1-2; no firm D call. Sequenced sample: peripheral blood. The receptor's source is a man aged 45-65 years with acute or convalescent COVID-19. In DNA form, the CDR3 reads TGTGCCAGCAGTCCTTCTCCTAACTATGGCTACACCTTC. Its protein is CASSPSPNYGYTF.